A single sample is the source of the 2 T cell receptor beta chains below, sequenced in a study of blood T cell repertoires in COVID-19. This table comes from immunoSEQ multiplex PCR, and its TCRdb copy is limited to in-frame clones, with some not included. The sample yields 50,000 to 70,000 clones, roughly 90% seen once. Sequenced sample: peripheral blood. Receptors originate from a human donor with active COVID-19. The donor label of this sample is uncertain.

The V gene is TRBV19, the J gene TRBJ1-4; tentatively, D is TRBD1 (5 bases). CDR3 length equals 15 residues. CDR1 and CDR2 (germline): LNHDA, SQIVND (reference sequence). Trimming pared 5 bases from V and 2 bases from J, leaving 12 bases between. This CDR3 reads CASSSNRPTNEKLFF. In DNA, the CDR3 is TGTGCCAGTAGTTCGAACAGGCCTACTAATGAAAAACTGTTTTTT. Looking up the rest from reference TRBV19 and TRBJ1-4 gives the full variable domain: DGGITQSPKYLFRKEGQNVTLSCEQNLNHDAMYWYRQDPGQGLRLIYYSQIVNDFQKGDIAEGYSVSREKKESFPLTVTSAQKNPTAFYLCASSSNRPTNEKLFFGSGTQLSVL.

This clone showed up just once. The chain employs TRBV6-1 and TRBJ2-7, with 9 bases that match TRBD1. Germline V gene lookup returns CDR1 MNHNS and CDR2 SASEGT. The CDR3 has 13 residues. The CDR3 DNA reads TGTGCCAGCACGGGGGCGCTGACAGGGGGTAAAATCGTC. As protein: CASTGALTGGKIV.